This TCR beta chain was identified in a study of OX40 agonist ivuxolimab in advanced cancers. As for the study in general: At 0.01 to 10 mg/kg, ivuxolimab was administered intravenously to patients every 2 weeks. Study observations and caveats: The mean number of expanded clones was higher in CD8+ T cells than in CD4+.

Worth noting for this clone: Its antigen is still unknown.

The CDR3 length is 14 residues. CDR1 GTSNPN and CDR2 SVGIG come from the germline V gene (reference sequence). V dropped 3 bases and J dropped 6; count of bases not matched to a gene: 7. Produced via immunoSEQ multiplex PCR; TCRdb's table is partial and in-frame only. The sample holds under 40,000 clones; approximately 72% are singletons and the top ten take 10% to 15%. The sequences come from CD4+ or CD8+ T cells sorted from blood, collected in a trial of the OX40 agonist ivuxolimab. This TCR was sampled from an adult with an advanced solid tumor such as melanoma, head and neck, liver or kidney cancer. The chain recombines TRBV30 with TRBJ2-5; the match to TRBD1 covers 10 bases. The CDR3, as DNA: TGTGCCTGGAGCGGGACAGGGGAGAAAAAGACCCAGTACTTC. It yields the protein CAWSGTGEKKTQYF.